The 25 T cell receptor beta chains listed next were all sequenced from one sample in a study of T cells in Graves' hyperthyroidism and ophthalmopathy. Amplification of TCR beta CDR3 regions was performed using RNA transcripts as template. When the TCR CDR3 underwent first-round RT-PCR, the HTBI primer set was used. MiXCR was run by TCRdb on the multiplex PCR reads, yielding one entry per CDR3 protein. The sample holds roughly 350,000 distinct CDR3 sequences, roughly 13% seen once. Sequencing input: blood. These receptors were collected from a woman aged 40 to 50 with Graves' ophthalmopathy.

This clonotype came up many times. The rearrangement joins TRBV12-3 or TRBV12-4 to TRBJ2-7; D is uncertain. Between the trimmed V and J ends, which lost 5 bases and 2 bases, there was a span of 10 bases. This CDR3 has 13 amino acids. In DNA, the CDR3 is TGTGCCAGCAGTGAAGGACGGACCTACGAGCAGTACTTC. Amino acids: CASSEGRTYEQYF.

The sample holds many counts of this clonotype. The CDR3 here is CASRPRTGFSQPQHF. The CDR3 DNA reads TGTGCCAGCAGACCCAGGACAGGGTTTTCTCAGCCCCAGCATTTT. V gene TRBV2 combines with J gene TRBJ1-5; TRBD1 matches 8 bases. J gave up 6 bases and V 6 bases, and 10 bases lay outside the gene matches. This CDR3 comprises 15 residues. Germline V gene data show CDR1 as SNHLY and CDR2 as FYNNEI.

This clonotype appeared a few times. This chain uses TRBV19 with TRBJ2-1; weak D call: TRBD2 (6 bases). Trimming shortened V by 3 bases and J by 8 bases, and 14 bases separated the two germline ends. The germline CDR1 and CDR2 sequences are LNHDA and SQIVND (reference sequence). The CDR3 runs 14 residues. In nucleotides, the CDR3 is TGTGCCAGTAGTATCGGGAGTAATAGGGATGAGCAGTTCTTC. Encoded protein: CASSIGSNRDEQFF.

This clonotype was counted at least ten times. The gene calls are TRBV5-1 and TRBJ1-2; 9 bases agree with TRBD1. The germline CDR1 and CDR2 sequences are SGHRS and YFSETQ. The CDR3 totals 14 residues. With V trimmed by 4 bases and J by 6 bases, 7 bases remained unmatched. CDR3 nucleotide sequence: TGCGCCAGCAGCCAGGGACAGGGTATAGATGGCTACACCTTC. Protein: CASSQGQGIDGYTF.

This clonotype was observed at least ten times. The rearrangement uses TRBV7-9 and TRBJ1-1; no clear D. The CDR3 sequence is 12 residues long. V lost 1 base to trimming and J lost 6 bases, with 6 bases between them. CDR1 and CDR2 from the germline V gene are SEHNR and FQNEAQ (reference sequence). As DNA, the CDR3 is TGTGCCAGCAGCTTAGGTGGCGCTGAAGCTTTCTTT. This translates into CASSLGGAEAFF.

This clonotype was counted many times. V gene TRBV6-1 combines with J gene TRBJ2-7; D is possibly TRBD2 (6 bases). Germline lookup yields CDR1 MNHNS and CDR2 SASEGT. CDR3 length: 15 residues. Trimming left V 6 bases short and J 3 bases short, with 18 bases between. CDR3 sequence: CASSPAPRGGYEQYF. For the CDR3, the DNA is TGTGCCAGCAGCCCCGCCCCAAGGGGAGGCTACGAGCAGTACTTC.

The gene calls are TRBV12-3 or TRBV12-4 and TRBJ1-1; no firm D call. Trimming took off 3 bases at V and 6 bases at J, with 11 bases between the two ends. CDR3 size: 13 residues. The CDR3 spells CASSFKGQAEAFF. The CDR3 bases are TGTGCCAGCAGTTTTAAGGGTCAAGCTGAAGCTTTCTTT.

In this sample, this clonotype turned up many times. This chain links TRBV2 with TRBJ1-1; D unresolved. Germline loops: CDR1 SNHLY, CDR2 FYNNEI. This CDR3 spans 14 amino acids. V was trimmed by 5 bases and J by 5 bases, leaving 15 bases between them. CDR3: CASSWKREGTEAFF. CDR3 DNA sequence: TGTGCCAGCAGTTGGAAAAGGGAGGGTACTGAAGCTTTCTTT.

This clonotype was found many times. The chain joins TRBV28 to TRBJ1-2; D is undetermined. In germline, CDR1 is MDHEN, CDR2 SYDVKM. V was clipped by 6 bases and J by 4 bases, with 24 bases between them. The CDR3 sequence is 17 residues long. Here the CDR3 reads CASSLNSPGSRGYGYTF. The CDR3 DNA sequence: TGTGCCAGCAGCCTCAATAGTCCGGGGAGTAGAGGCTATGGCTACACCTTC.

This clonotype has more than one count but fewer than ten. The chain combines TRBV24-1 with TRBJ2-5; D might be TRBD1 (5 bases). The CDR3 spans 15 residues. V lost 5 bases and J 1 base, leaving 13 bases between the germline ends. Germline CDR1 is KGHDR and CDR2 is SFDVKD. As DNA, the CDR3 is TGTGCCACCAGTGTAGGACATTCATCCCAAGAGACCCAGTACTTC. It translates to CATSVGHSSQETQYF.

The rearrangement joins TRBV3-1 to TRBJ1-4; D gene ambiguous. Germline V gene sequence: CDR1 LGHDT, CDR2 YNNKEL (reference sequence). This CDR3 is built from 14 residues. V lost 5 bases, J lost 7 bases, and 14 bases lay in between. CDR3 DNA: TGTGCCAGCAGCGTACGGTTCCGATCTGAAAAACTGTTTTTT. The encoded protein is CASSVRFRSEKLFF.

This clonotype was detected only a few times. This chain connects TRBV12-5 to TRBJ2-1, with TRBD2 identical over 11 bases. Germline values: CDR1 LGHNT, CDR2 FRNRAP. The CDR3 has 16 residues. Trimming took 0 bases from V and 8 from J; bases not matched to a gene: 6. CDR3 sequence: CASGLVQGLAGYEQFF. The CDR3 DNA sequence: TGTGCTAGTGGTTTGGTACAAGGACTAGCGGGTTATGAGCAGTTCTTC. Full variable domain (rest looked up from reference TRBV12-5 and TRBJ2-1): DARVTQTPRHKVTEMGQEVTMRCQPILGHNTVFWYRQTMMQGLELLAYFRNRAPLDDSGMPKDRFSAEMPDATLATLKIQPSEPRDSAVYFCASGLVQGLAGYEQFFGPGTRLTVL.

V gene TRBV19 combines with J gene TRBJ1-5; unclear D gene. This CDR3 is 17 amino acids long. Germline-derived CDR1 and CDR2 are LNHDA and SQIVND (reference sequence). V lost 4 bases and J lost 1, with 17 bases in between. As DNA, the CDR3 is TGTGCCAGTAGTACCGAAATCGATCACCTCAGCAATCAGCCCCAGCATTTT. Translated: CASSTEIDHLSNQPQHF.

This chain links TRBV19 with TRBJ1-4; possible D gene TRBD1, 5 bases. The CDR3 length is 15 residues. With 6 bases removed from V and 7 bases from J, the gap between germline ends came to 18 bases. Per germline, CDR1 LNHDA and CDR2 SQIVND (reference sequence). CDR3 residues: CASSRLEGRAEKLFF. CDR3 sequence (DNA): TGTGCCAGTAGCCGGCTAGAGGGACGCGCTGAAAAACTGTTTTTT. The complete variable domain, with remaining parts taken from reference TRBV19 and TRBJ1-4, reads DGGITQSPKYLFRKEGQNVTLSCEQNLNHDAMYWYRQDPGQGLRLIYYSQIVNDFQKGDIAEGYSVSREKKESFPLTVTSAQKNPTAFYLCASSRLEGRAEKLFFGSGTQLSVL.

This clonotype occurred many times. The gene calls are TRBV6-1 and TRBJ2-1; 10 bases align to TRBD2. With V trimmed by 6 bases and J by 7 bases, 6 bases remained unmatched. Germline loops: CDR1 MNHNS, CDR2 SASEGT. CDR3 length equals 14 residues. The CDR3 loop reads CASRKREGLNEQFF. The CDR3 DNA reads TGTGCCAGCAGGAAGCGGGAGGGATTAAATGAGCAGTTCTTC.

The count of this clonotype is one. The chain joins TRBV15 to TRBJ1-2; a possible D gene is TRBD1 (5 bases). Trimming removed 2 bases at V and 13 bases at J, with 17 bases between. Germline values: CDR1 LNHNV, CDR2 YYDKDF (reference sequence). The CDR3 covers 13 residues. CDR3 sequence reads: CATSRKQVGLLTF. DNA of the CDR3: TGTGCCACCAGCAGAAAACAGGTGGGGCTACTCACCTTC. The full variable domain, in which reference TRBV15 and TRBJ1-2 provide the parts outside the CDR3, is DAMVIQNPRYQVTQFGKPVTLSCSQTLNHNVMYWYQQKSSQAPKLLFHYYDKDFNNEADTPDNFQSRRPNTSFCFLDIRSPGLGDTAMYLCATSRKQVGLLTFGSGTRLTVV.

This clonotype was observed at least ten times. The chain employs TRBV19 and TRBJ2-1; TRBD1 aligns across 8 bases. The CDR3 runs to 14 residues. Looked up from germline, CDR1 is LNHDA and CDR2 is SQIVND (reference sequence). With 8 bases clipped from V and 1 base from J, the junction kept 4 bases outside the gene matches. DNA of the CDR3: TGTGCCAGTGGGACAGGTGGGTCCTACAATGAGCAGTTCTTC. Translating gives CASGTGGSYNEQFF.

With respect to this clonotype: It may be a read error: a sequence one base away is much more abundant. J is TRBJ1-2 and V is TRBV28; D is possibly TRBD1 (6 bases). This CDR3 is built from 15 residues. The V end was cut by 4 bases, the J end by 4 bases, with 16 bases between. The V gene's germline CDR1 is MDHEN and CDR2 SYDVKM. The chain's CDR3 is CASSSLGTPPYGYTF. The DNA of the CDR3 is TGTGCCAGCAGTTCTCTTGGGACACCCCCCTATGGCTACACCTTC.

The chain links TRBV18 to TRBJ2-1; 14 bases match TRBD2. The CDR3 totals 17 residues. J gave up 7 bases and V 3 bases, and 8 bases lay outside the gene matches. Germline CDR1 KGHSH, CDR2 LQKENI. CDR3 residues: CASSPVPTSGGANEQFF. DNA of the CDR3: TGTGCCAGCTCACCCGTCCCGACTAGCGGGGGGGCGAATGAGCAGTTCTTC.

This clonotype has more than one count but fewer than ten. V and J are TRBV7-9 and TRBJ1-5; D is unresolved. The CDR3 is 16 residues long. The V gene's germline CDR1 is SEHNR and CDR2 FQNEAQ (reference sequence). The V end lost 5 bases, the J end lost 2 bases, and 16 bases lay between the germline ends. The CDR3 coding sequence is TGTGCCAGCAGCCCCGGTACGTCTGGGGGCAATCAGCCCCAGCATTTT. Amino acids: CASSPGTSGGNQPQHF.

This clonotype has at least ten counts. This rearrangement joins TRBV3-1 to TRBJ2-7, with D hard to call. The CDR3 totals 15 residues. V dropped 2 bases and J dropped 5 bases, with 16 bases sitting between them. CDR1 and CDR2 (germline): LGHDT, YNNKEL (reference sequence). CDR3 sequence reads: CASSQLWSKGNEQYF. CDR3 nucleotide sequence: TGTGCCAGCAGCCAATTGTGGTCTAAGGGAAACGAGCAGTACTTC.

A note on this clonotype: One junction end disagrees with the germline gene, perhaps due to a read error. This rearrangement joins TRBV6-2 or TRBV6-3 to TRBJ1-6; D might be TRBD1 (6 bases). Germline CDR1 reads MNHEY; CDR2 reads SVGEGT. The CDR3 length is 16 residues. As DNA, the CDR3 is TGTGTCAGCAGTAATAGGGGGGCGTCCTATAATTCACCCCTCCACTTT. This codes for CVSSNRGASYNSPLHF.

This clonotype was recorded many times. The chain couples TRBV28 to TRBJ2-1; D not resolved. Germline values: CDR1 MDHEN, CDR2 SYDVKM. This CDR3 spans 13 amino acids. Trimming took 10 bases from V and 5 from J, leaving 15 bases between them. CDR3 coding DNA: TGTGCCACCGACCTGTTGGCTAACAATGAGCAGTTCTTC. Its protein product is CATDLLANNEQFF.

This clonotype was recorded many times. This chain links TRBV7-9 with TRBJ2-5; D gene ambiguous. From germline, CDR1 is SEHNR and CDR2 FQNEAQ (reference sequence). The CDR3 is 15 residues long. V dropped 2 bases and J dropped 5 bases, with 15 bases sitting between them. The CDR3: CASSLLSSVVETQYF. The CDR3 region has the DNA TGTGCCAGCAGCTTACTCAGTTCGGTAGTGGAGACCCAGTACTTC.

The CDR3 sequence is CASSPGSSQPQHF. The CDR3 coding sequence is TGTGCCAGCTCACCGGGGAGTTCTCAGCCCCAGCATTTT. V and J are TRBV18 and TRBJ1-5; D is undetermined. V lost 3 bases, J lost 6 bases, and 9 bases lay in between. In germline, CDR1 is KGHSH, CDR2 LQKENI. This CDR3 has 13 residues.